The 9 T cell receptor beta chains presented below share a single source sample, sequenced in a study of blood T cell repertoires in COVID-19. The repertoire was sequenced with immunoSEQ multiplex PCR; TCRdb's copy has only in-frame clones and lacks some. The profile shows over 100,000 clones, 75% to 90% of them singletons. The material sequenced was peripheral blood. The receptors derive from a human donor in a cohort sampled during active COVID-19.

V and J are TRBV5-1 and TRBJ2-5; D is uncertain. V gave up 4 bases and J gave up 2 bases, with 15 bases separating them. This CDR3 contains 15 residues. Germline V gene data show CDR1 as SGHRS and CDR2 as YFSETQ. CDR3 sequence reads: CASSPGFGEQETQYF. The CDR3 bases are TGCGCCAGCAGCCCCGGTTTCGGAGAACAAGAGACCCAGTACTTC.

This sequence joins TRBV9 and TRBJ2-3; TRBD2 matches 7 bases. The trim removed 4 bases at V and 4 bases at J, leaving 9 bases unmatched. There are 15 residues in the CDR3. Germline V gene data show CDR1 as SGDLS and CDR2 as YYNGEE. For the CDR3, the DNA is TGTGCCAGCAGCCGATTCCTTACTAGCGCAGATACGCAGTATTTT. Its protein product is CASSRFLTSADTQYF.

This clone is a singleton in its sample. This chain connects TRBV11-2 to TRBJ1-2; 9 bases agree with TRBD1. Per the germline V gene, CDR1 is SGHAT and CDR2 is FQNNGV. This CDR3 is 13 amino acids long. The V segment lost 4 bases and the J segment 7 bases; nucleotides outside the gene matches: 4. DNA of the CDR3: TGTGCCAGCAGCTCGGGACAGGGAGCTGGCTACACCTTC. Its protein is CASSSGQGAGYTF. The whole variable domain, filled in from reference TRBV11-2 and TRBJ1-2, reads EAGVAQSPRYKIIEKRQSVAFWCNPISGHATLYWYQQILGQGPKLLIQFQNNGVVDDSQLPKDRFSAERLKGVDSTLKIQPAKLEDSAVYLCASSSGQGAGYTFGSGTRLTVV.

V is TRBV6-5 and J is TRBJ2-7, with a weak D call TRBD1 (5 bases). Germline-derived CDR1 and CDR2 are MNHEY and SVGAGI. The CDR3 is 16 residues long. Trimming took off 0 bases at V and 0 bases at J, with 12 bases between the two ends. CDR3 residues: CASSYSGRVASYEQYF. The CDR3 DNA sequence: TGTGCCAGCAGTTACTCGGGCAGGGTAGCCTCCTACGAGCAGTACTTC.

As DNA, the CDR3 is TGTGCCACCAGCGGACAGGGCTATGGCTACACCTTC. This codes for CATSGQGYGYTF. V and J are TRBV15 and TRBJ1-2, with 8 positions matching TRBD1. The CDR3 is 12 amino acids. CDR1 and CDR2 from the germline V gene are LNHNV and YYDKDF (reference sequence). V was clipped by 5 bases and J by 4 bases; unmatched bases: 0.

This chain uses TRBV5-4 with TRBJ2-5, with TRBD1 matching over 7 bases. V shed 2 bases and J 2 bases; nucleotides not matched to a gene: 3. Per the germline V gene, CDR1 is SGHNT and CDR2 is YYREEE (reference sequence). The CDR3 length is 14 residues. DNA of the CDR3: TGTGCCAGCAGCTTAGGGACAGAGCAAGAGACCCAGTACTTC. It codes for CASSLGTEQETQYF.

This sequence joins TRBV7-2 and TRBJ2-2; D is unresolved. V shed 9 bases and J shed 5 bases, with 16 bases lying between them. The CDR3 has 14 residues. Germline V CDR1 and CDR2: SGHTA, FQGNSA. CDR3 DNA sequence: TGTGCCAGTACACCTTCGCCAGGAACCGGGGAGCTGTTTTTT. It encodes CASTPSPGTGELFF.

The CDR3 sequence: CASSMDTERETQYF. For the CDR3, the DNA is TGTGCCAGCAGTATGGACACGGAGAGAGAGACCCAGTACTTC. The chain combines TRBV6-5 with TRBJ2-5, with D possibly being TRBD1 (5 bases). This CDR3 region has 14 residues. Trimming pared 5 bases from V and 4 bases from J, leaving 14 bases between. Germline V gives CDR1 MNHEY, CDR2 SVGAGI.

The gene calls are TRBV6-1 and TRBJ1-6; no reliable D call. The CDR3 sequence is 13 residues long. V was cut by 3 bases and J by 4 bases, with 4 bases left in between. CDR1 is MNHNS, CDR2 SASEGT, per germline. The chain's CDR3 is CASSDGYNSPLHF. The DNA for the CDR3 is TGTGCCAGCAGTGACGGTTATAATTCACCCCTCCACTTT.